The T cell receptor (beta chain) described here comes from a study of follicular helper T cells after annual influenza vaccination. CDR3 length: 14 amino acids. CDR1 is SGHRS and CDR2 is YFSETQ in the germline V gene. J was trimmed by 3 bases and V by 2 bases; bases with no gene match: 3. As concerns this clone: Antigen unknown.

Whole-study findings and limits: The much larger non-cTfh compartments may have been undersampled.

The data were produced by immunoSEQ multiplex PCR, yet TCRdb's version contains in-frame clones alone and is incomplete. The sample holds about 11,000 clones, roughly four fifths seen once. V usage is TRBV5-1 and J usage is TRBJ2-7, with TRBD2 matching 9 bases. The sample in question was CXCR5- memory CD4+ T cells sorted from blood, obtained 6 weeks after influenza vaccination. The sequence derives from an adult who received the influenza vaccine. The CDR3 loop is CASSFSGGDYEQYF. CDR3 sequence (DNA): TGCGCCAGCAGCTTTAGCGGGGGTGACTACGAGCAGTACTTC.